The entry below gives a single T cell receptor beta chain sequence along with its context. This CDR3 has 16 residues. V was pared by 4 bases and J by 3 bases, with 17 bases between. Germline lookup yields CDR1 MNHEY and CDR2 SVGAGI. This sample was included in a study of blood T cell repertoires in COVID-19. Study information: Acute and convalescent COVID-19 samples came from the United States, Italy and Spain. T cells, B-cell-depleted T cells, or PBMCs provided the cDNA or gDNA that served as material.

In the original analysis: Reference gene primer amplification gave nucleated cell count estimates. Using immunoSEQ multiplex PCR, the repertoire was profiled, and TCRdb retains in-frame clones only, with some absent. The V and J calls and the clone size are those of that table, but D and trimming were determined from the DNA. The sample yields more than 65,000 clones, roughly 73% seen once. The clonotype originates from a human donor in a cohort sampled during active COVID-19. The chain is built from TRBV6-5 and TRBJ2-3; possible D gene TRBD1, 6 bases. Material: peripheral blood. CDR3 region: CASSSIGWTETDTQYF. The CDR3 DNA is TGTGCCAGCAGTTCGATTGGTTGGACAGAAACAGATACGCAGTATTTT.